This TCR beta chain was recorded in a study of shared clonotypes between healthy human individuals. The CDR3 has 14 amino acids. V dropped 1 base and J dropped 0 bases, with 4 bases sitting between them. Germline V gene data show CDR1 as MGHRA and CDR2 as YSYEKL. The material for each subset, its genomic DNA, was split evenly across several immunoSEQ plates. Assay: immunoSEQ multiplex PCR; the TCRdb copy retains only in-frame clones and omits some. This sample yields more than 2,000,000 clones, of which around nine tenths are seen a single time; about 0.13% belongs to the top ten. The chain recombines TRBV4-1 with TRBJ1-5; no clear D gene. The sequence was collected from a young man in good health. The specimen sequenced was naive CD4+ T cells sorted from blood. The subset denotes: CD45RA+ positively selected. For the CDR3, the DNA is TGCGCCAGCAGCCAAGCTGTTAGCAATCAGCCCCAGCATTTT. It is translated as CASSQAVSNQPQHF.